Given below is one T cell receptor beta chain in context. The sample belongs to a study of T cell changes during pregnancy in multiple sclerosis. Produced via immunoSEQ multiplex PCR; TCRdb's table is partial and in-frame only. The data hold around 5,200 clones, with around 84% observed a single time. The V end was cut by 9 bases, the J end by 1 base, with 18 bases between. Germline V gives CDR1 MDHEN, CDR2 SYDVKM. This CDR3 spans 15 amino acids. This clonotype was sampled from a female donor in good health, enrolled as a control in a pregnancy study. The V and J genes are TRBV28 and TRBJ1-1, with D perhaps matching TRBD1 (5 bases). The material was CD8+ T cells from peripheral blood mononuclear cells, obtained in the second trimester of pregnancy. The CDR3 coding sequence is TGTGCCAGTACGGCTAGTAGGGGCTGGAACACTGAAGCTTTCTTT. Protein product: CASTASRGWNTEAFF.